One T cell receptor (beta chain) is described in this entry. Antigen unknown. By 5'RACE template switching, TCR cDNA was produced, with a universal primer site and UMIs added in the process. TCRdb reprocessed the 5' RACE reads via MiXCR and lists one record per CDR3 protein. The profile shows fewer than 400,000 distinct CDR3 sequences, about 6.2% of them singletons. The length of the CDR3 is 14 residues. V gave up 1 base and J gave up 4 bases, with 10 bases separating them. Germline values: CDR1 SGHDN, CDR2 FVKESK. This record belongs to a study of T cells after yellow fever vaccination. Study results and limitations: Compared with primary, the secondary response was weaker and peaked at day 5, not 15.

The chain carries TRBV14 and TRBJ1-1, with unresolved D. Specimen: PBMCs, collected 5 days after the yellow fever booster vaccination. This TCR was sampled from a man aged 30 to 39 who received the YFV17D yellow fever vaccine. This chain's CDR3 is CASSQAGFGTEAFF. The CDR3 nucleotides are TGTGCCAGCAGCCAAGCGGGATTCGGCACTGAAGCTTTCTTT.